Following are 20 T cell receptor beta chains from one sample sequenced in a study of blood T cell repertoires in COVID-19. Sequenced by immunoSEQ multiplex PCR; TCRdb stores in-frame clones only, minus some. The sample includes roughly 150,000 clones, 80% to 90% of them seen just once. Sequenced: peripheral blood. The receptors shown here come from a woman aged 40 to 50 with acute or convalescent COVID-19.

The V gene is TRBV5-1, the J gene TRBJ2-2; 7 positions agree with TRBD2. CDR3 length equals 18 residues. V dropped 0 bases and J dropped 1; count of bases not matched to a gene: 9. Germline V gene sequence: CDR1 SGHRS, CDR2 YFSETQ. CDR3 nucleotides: TGCGCCAGCAGCTTGGGGCGGGGGTTAACCCAGAACACCGGGGAGCTGTTTTTT. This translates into CASSLGRGLTQNTGELFF. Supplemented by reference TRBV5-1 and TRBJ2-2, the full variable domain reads KAGVTQTPRYLIKTRGQQVTLSCSPISGHRSVSWYQQTPGQGLQFLFEYFSETQRNKGNFPGRFSGRQFSNSRSEMNVSTLELGDSALYLCASSLGRGLTQNTGELFFGEGSRLTVL.

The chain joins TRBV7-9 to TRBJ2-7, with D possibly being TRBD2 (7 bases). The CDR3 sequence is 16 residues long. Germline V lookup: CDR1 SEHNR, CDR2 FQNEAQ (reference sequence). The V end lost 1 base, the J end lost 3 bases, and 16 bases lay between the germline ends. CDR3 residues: CASSLEITRGGYEQYF. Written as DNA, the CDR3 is TGTGCCAGCAGCTTAGAGATAACAAGGGGGGGCTACGAGCAGTACTTC.

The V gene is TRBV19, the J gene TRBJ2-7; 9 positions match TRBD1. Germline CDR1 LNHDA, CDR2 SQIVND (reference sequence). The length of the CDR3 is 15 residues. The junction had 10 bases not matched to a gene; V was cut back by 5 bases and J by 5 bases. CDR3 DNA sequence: TGTGCCAGTAGTCTTCAAGACAGGGGGACCAACGAGCAGTACTTC. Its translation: CASSLQDRGTNEQYF.

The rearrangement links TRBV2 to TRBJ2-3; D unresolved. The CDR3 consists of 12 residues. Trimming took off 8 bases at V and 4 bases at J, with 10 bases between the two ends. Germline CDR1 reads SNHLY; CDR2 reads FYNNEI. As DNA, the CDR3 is TGTGCCAGCGGAGTACTATCAGATACGCAGTATTTT. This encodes CASGVLSDTQYF.

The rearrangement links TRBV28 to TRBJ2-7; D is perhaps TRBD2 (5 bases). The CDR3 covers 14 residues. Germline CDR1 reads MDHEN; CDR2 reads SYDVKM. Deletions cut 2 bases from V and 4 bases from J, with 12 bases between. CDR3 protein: CASSLPLGGYEQYF. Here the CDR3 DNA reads TGTGCCAGCAGTTTACCCCTCGGCGGGTACGAGCAGTACTTC. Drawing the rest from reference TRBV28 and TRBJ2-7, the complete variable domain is DVKVTQSSRYLVKRTGEKVFLECVQDMDHENMFWYRQDPGLGLRLIYFSYDVKMKEKGDIPEGYSVSREKKERFSLILESASTNQTSMYLCASSLPLGGYEQYFGPGTRLTVT.

The CDR3 is CASTRFDTQYF. The CDR3 coding sequence is TGTGCCAGCACTAGGTTCGATACGCAGTATTTT. The chain links TRBV6-5 to TRBJ2-3; D remains unclear. The ends were cut back, 7 bases at V and 6 bases at J, with 8 bases in the middle. The CDR3 consists of 11 residues. Looked up from germline, CDR1 is MNHEY and CDR2 is SVGAGI.

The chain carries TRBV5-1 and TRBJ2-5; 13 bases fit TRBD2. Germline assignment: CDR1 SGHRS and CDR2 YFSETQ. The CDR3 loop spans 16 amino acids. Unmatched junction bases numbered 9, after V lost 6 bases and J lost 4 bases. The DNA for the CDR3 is TGCGCCAGCACCCCCGCCCGACTAGCGGGAGGAGAGACCCAGTACTTC. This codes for CASTPARLAGGETQYF. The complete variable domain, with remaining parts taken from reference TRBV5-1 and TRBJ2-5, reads KAGVTQTPRYLIKTRGQQVTLSCSPISGHRSVSWYQQTPGQGLQFLFEYFSETQRNKGNFPGRFSGRQFSNSRSEMNVSTLELGDSALYLCASTPARLAGGETQYFGPGTRLLVL.

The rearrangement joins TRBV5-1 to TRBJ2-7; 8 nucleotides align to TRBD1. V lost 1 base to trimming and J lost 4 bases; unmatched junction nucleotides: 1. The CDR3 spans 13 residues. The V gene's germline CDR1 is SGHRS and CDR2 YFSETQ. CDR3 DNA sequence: TGCGCCAGCAGCTTGCAGGGGGCTTACGAGCAGTACTTC. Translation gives CASSLQGAYEQYF.

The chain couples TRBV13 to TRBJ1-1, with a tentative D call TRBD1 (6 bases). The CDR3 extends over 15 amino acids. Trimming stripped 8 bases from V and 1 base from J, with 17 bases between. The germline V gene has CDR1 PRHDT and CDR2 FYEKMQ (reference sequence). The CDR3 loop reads CASQLGARGNTEAFF. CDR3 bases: TGTGCCAGCCAGTTGGGGGCGCGAGGGAACACTGAAGCTTTCTTT. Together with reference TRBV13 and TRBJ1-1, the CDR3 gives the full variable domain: AAGVIQSPRHLIKEKRETATLKCYPIPRHDTVYWYQQGPGQDPQFLISFYEKMQSDKGSIPDRFSAQQFSDYHSELNMSSLELGDSALYFCASQLGARGNTEAFFGQGTRLTVV.

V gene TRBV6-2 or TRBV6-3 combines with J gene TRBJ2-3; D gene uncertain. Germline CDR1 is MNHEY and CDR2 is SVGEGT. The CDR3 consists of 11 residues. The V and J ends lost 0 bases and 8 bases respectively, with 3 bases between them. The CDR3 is CASSYSGTQYF. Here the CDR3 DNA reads TGTGCCAGCAGTTACTCCGGTACGCAGTATTTT.

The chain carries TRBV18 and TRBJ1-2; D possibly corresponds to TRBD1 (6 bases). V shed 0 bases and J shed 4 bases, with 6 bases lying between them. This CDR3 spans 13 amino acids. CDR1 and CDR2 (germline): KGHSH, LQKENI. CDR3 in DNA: TGTGCCAGCTCACCACCGGACAGCTATGGCTACACCTTC. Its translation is CASSPPDSYGYTF.

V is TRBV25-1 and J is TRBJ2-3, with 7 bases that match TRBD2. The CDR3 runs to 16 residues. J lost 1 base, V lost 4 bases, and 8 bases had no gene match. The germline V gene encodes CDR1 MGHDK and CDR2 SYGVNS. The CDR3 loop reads CASSVLTSVGTDTQYF. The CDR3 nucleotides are TGTGCCAGCAGTGTCCTCACTAGCGTAGGCACAGATACGCAGTATTTT.

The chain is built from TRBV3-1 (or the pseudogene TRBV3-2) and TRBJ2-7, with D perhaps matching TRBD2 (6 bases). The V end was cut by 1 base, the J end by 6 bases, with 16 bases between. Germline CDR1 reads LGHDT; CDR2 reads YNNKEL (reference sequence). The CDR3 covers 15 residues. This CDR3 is CASSQVSSLGGEQYF. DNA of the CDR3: TGTGCCAGCAGCCAAGTTTCGAGTCTGGGAGGCGAGCAGTACTTC.

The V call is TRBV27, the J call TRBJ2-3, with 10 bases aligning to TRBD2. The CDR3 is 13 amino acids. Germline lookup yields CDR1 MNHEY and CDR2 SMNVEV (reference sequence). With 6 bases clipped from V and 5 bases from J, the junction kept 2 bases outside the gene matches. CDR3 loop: CASRRLAGDTQYF. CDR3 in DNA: TGTGCCAGCAGACGACTAGCGGGAGATACGCAGTATTTT.

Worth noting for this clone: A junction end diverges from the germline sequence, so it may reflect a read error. The CDR3 loop is CASRKTAPHF. CDR3 sequence (DNA): TGTGCCAGCAGAAAGACAGCTCCCCACTTC. The V gene is TRBV2, the J gene TRBJ1-2; TRBD1 might be the D (5 bases). The germline CDR1 and CDR2 sequences are SNHLY and FYNNEI. This CDR3 contains 10 residues.

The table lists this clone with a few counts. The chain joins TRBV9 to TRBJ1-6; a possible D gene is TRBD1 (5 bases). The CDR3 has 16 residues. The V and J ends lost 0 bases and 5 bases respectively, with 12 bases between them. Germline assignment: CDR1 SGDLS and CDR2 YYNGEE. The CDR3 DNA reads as TGTGCCAGCAGCGTAGCGGCCAGGGTGGATAATTCACCCCTCCACTTT. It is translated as CASSVAARVDNSPLHF.

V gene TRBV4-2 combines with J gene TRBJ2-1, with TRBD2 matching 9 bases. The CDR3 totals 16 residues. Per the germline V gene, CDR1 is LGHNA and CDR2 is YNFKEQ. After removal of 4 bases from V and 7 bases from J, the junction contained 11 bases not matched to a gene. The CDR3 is CASSPTLAGEQNEQFF. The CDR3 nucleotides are TGTGCCAGCAGCCCCACCTTAGCGGGAGAACAAAATGAGCAGTTCTTC.

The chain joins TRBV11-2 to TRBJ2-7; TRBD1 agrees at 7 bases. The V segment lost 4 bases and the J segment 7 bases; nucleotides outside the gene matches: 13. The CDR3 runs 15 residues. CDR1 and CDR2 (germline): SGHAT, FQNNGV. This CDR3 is CASSSYRDSEREQYF. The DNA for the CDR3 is TGTGCCAGCAGCTCTTATCGGGACAGCGAGAGGGAGCAGTACTTC. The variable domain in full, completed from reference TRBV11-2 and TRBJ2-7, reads EAGVAQSPRYKIIEKRQSVAFWCNPISGHATLYWYQQILGQGPKLLIQFQNNGVVDDSQLPKDRFSAERLKGVDSTLKIQPAKLEDSAVYLCASSSYRDSEREQYFGPGTRLTVT.

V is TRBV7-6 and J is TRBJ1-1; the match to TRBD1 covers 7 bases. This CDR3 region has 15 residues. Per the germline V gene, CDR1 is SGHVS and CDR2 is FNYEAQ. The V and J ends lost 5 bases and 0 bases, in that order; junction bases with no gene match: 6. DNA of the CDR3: TGTGCCAGCAGCCTTCGACAGGGAATGAACACTGAAGCTTTCTTT. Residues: CASSLRQGMNTEAFF.

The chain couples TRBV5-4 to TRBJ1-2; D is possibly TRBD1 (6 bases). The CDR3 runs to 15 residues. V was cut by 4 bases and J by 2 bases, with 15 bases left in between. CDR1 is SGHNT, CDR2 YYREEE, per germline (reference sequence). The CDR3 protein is CASSGTGWGNYGYTF. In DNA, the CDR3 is TGTGCCAGCAGCGGTACAGGGTGGGGAAACTATGGCTACACCTTC.